The present T cell receptor beta chain was sequenced within a study of control samples from healthy donors and cancer patients. As to this clone: At the DNA level, this CDR3 is encoded by other sequences in the same sample as well.

Method: immunoSEQ multiplex PCR; TCRdb's copy keeps in-frame clones and lacks some. Seen here are 90,000 to 100,000 clones, about nine tenths observed once, and the top ten hold over 3%. The receptor comes from a woman aged 18 to 35 in good health. The specimen was blood.

The CDR3: CASSQAVRNTEAFF. CDR3 sequence (DNA): TGTGCCAGCAGCCAAGCCGTACGGAACACTGAAGCTTTCTTT. The chain joins TRBV3-1 (or the pseudogene TRBV3-2) to TRBJ1-1; D gene uncertain. The length of the CDR3 is 14 residues. V was cut by 1 base and J by 1 base, with 7 bases left in between. Germline lookup yields CDR1 LGHDT and CDR2 YNNKEL (reference sequence).